Presented here are 30 T cell receptor beta chains from one specimen sequenced in a study of cytomegalovirus exposure and HLA in healthy donors. The data were produced by immunoSEQ multiplex PCR, yet TCRdb's version contains in-frame clones alone and is incomplete. The data hold about 89,000 clones, with about four fifths observed a single time. Material for sequencing was PBMCs. These receptors originate from a woman aged 18-30 years in good health and CMV-seropositive.

The chain couples TRBV4-1 to TRBJ1-5; no reliable D call. The CDR3 has 15 residues. V was cut by 1 base and J by 0 bases, with 7 bases left in between. Germline lookup yields CDR1 MGHRA and CDR2 YSYEKL. CDR3 residues: CASSQGHYSNQPQHF. CDR3 nucleotide sequence: TGCGCCAGCAGCCAAGGACATTATAGCAATCAGCCCCAGCATTTT.

The count of this clone is one. V is TRBV29-1 and J is TRBJ2-7; D is possibly TRBD1 (5 bases). CDR1 is SQVTM and CDR2 is ANQGSEA in the germline V gene. V lost 1 base and J 2 bases, leaving 12 bases between the germline ends. The CDR3 consists of 14 residues. The CDR3 here is CSVEAGIGPYEQYF. For the CDR3, the DNA is TGCAGCGTTGAAGCAGGGATCGGCCCCTACGAGCAGTACTTC.

The chain couples TRBV30 to TRBJ1-1; 8 positions match TRBD1. The CDR3 length is 15 residues. Germline lookup yields CDR1 GTSNPN and CDR2 SVGIG (reference sequence). The ends lost 4 bases at V and 0 bases at J; junction bases unmatched: 7. CDR3 coding DNA: TGTGCCTGGATCCCACCGGGACAGGTGAACACTGAAGCTTTCTTT. Translation: CAWIPPGQVNTEAFF.

CDR3 coding DNA: TGCGCCAGCAGCTTTTTACAGGGGGCGCTGAGTGACGAGCAGTACTTC. This encodes CASSFLQGALSDEQYF. This chain joins TRBV5-1 and TRBJ2-7; TRBD1 aligns across 9 bases. The V and J ends lost 2 bases and 5 bases, in that order; junction bases with no gene match: 11. This CDR3 region has 16 residues. CDR1 SGHRS and CDR2 YFSETQ come from the germline V gene.

V and J are TRBV2 and TRBJ2-1; D is perhaps TRBD2 (6 bases). The V gene lost 4 bases and the J gene lost 3 bases, with 16 bases spanning the gap. The CDR3 totals 16 residues. Germline lookup yields CDR1 SNHLY and CDR2 FYNNEI. The CDR3 bases are TGTGCCAGCAGTGGGCTAGGGACTGGGGGCTACAATGAGCAGTTCTTC. Translated: CASSGLGTGGYNEQFF.

The V gene is TRBV5-1, the J gene TRBJ2-3, with a possible D match to TRBD1 (6 bases). This CDR3 spans 15 amino acids. Trimming shortened V by 3 bases and J by 2 bases, and 13 bases separated the two germline ends. CDR1 is SGHRS and CDR2 is YFSETQ in the germline V gene. CDR3 amino acids: CASSSEGQTTDTQYF. The DNA for the CDR3 is TGCGCCAGCAGCTCGGAAGGACAGACCACAGATACGCAGTATTTT.

The J gene is TRBJ1-2, the V gene TRBV28, with 7 bases identical to TRBD1. Germline loops: CDR1 MDHEN, CDR2 SYDVKM. V was pared by 4 bases and J by 4 bases, with 15 bases of the junction left unmatched. The CDR3 length is 17 residues. The CDR3, as DNA: TGTGCCAGCAGTTCCACTGCCCTGACAGGGAGCGGCTATGGCTACACCTTC. It codes for CASSSTALTGSGYGYTF.

The chain has TRBV28 and TRBJ2-5; 11 bases fit TRBD2. CDR1 MDHEN and CDR2 SYDVKM come from the germline V gene. The V and J ends lost 6 bases and 2 bases, in that order; junction bases with no gene match: 8. The CDR3 covers 16 residues. The CDR3: CASRLAGGHLQETQYF. CDR3 bases: TGTGCCAGCAGGCTAGCGGGGGGCCATTTACAAGAGACCCAGTACTTC.

This clone was seen a few times. V is TRBV9 and J is TRBJ2-5, with D perhaps TRBD2 (5 bases). This CDR3 has 15 amino acids. Germline V gives CDR1 SGDLS, CDR2 YYNGEE. Trimming stripped 0 bases from V and 2 bases from J, with 11 bases between. CDR3 sequence reads: CASSVGAAPQETQYF. CDR3 sequence (DNA): TGTGCCAGCAGCGTAGGAGCGGCCCCTCAAGAGACCCAGTACTTC.

The CDR3 here is CASSSPQGNTEAFF. For the CDR3, the DNA is TGTGCCAGCAGTTCTCCACAGGGGAACACTGAAGCTTTCTTT. The chain is built from TRBV28 and TRBJ1-1, with D possibly TRBD1 on 6 matching bases. This CDR3 has 14 amino acids. CDR1 and CDR2 from the germline V gene are MDHEN and SYDVKM. The V and J ends lost 4 bases and 1 base respectively, with 10 bases between them.

This sequence joins TRBV18 and TRBJ1-2; D gene ambiguous. Looked up from germline, CDR1 is KGHSH and CDR2 is LQKENI. This CDR3 has 13 amino acids. Trimming removed 3 bases from V and 3 bases from J, with 8 bases in between. The CDR3 nucleotides read TGTGCCAGCTCACCGGAGGTTGACTATGGCTACACCTTC. Its protein is CASSPEVDYGYTF. Looking up the rest from reference TRBV18 and TRBJ1-2 gives the full variable domain: NAGVMQNPRHLVRRRGQEARLRCSPMKGHSHVYWYRQLPEEGLKFMVYLQKENIIDESGMPKERFSAEFPKEGPSILRIQQVVRGDSAAYFCASSPEVDYGYTFGSGTRLTVV.

This clone was detected only once. This chain connects TRBV7-3 to TRBJ1-2, with 7 positions matching TRBD1. The germline CDR1 and CDR2 sequences are SGHTA and FQGTGA. The ends lost 3 bases at V and 2 bases at J; junction bases unmatched: 0. The CDR3 is made up of 13 amino acids. CDR3 protein: CASSLGQNYGYTF. CDR3 DNA: TGTGCCAGCAGCTTGGGACAGAACTATGGCTACACCTTC.

The gene calls are TRBV7-6 and TRBJ2-4, with TRBD1 as a possible D gene (5 bases). Germline CDR1 and CDR2: SGHVS and FNYEAQ. The CDR3 sequence is 17 residues long. V dropped 5 bases and J dropped 8 bases, with 25 bases sitting between them. The CDR3 DNA follows: TGTGCCAGCAGCCCGCAACCCCACAGGAACCTTCGGGACATTCAGTACTTC. Residues: CASSPQPHRNLRDIQYF. The variable domain in full, with the rest retrieved from reference TRBV7-6 and TRBJ2-4, is GAGVSQSPRYKVTKRGQDVALRCDPISGHVSLYWYRQALGQGPEFLTYFNYEAQQDKSGLPNDRFSAERPEGSISTLTIQRTEQRDSAMYRCASSPQPHRNLRDIQYFGAGTRLSVL.

This chain connects TRBV9 to TRBJ2-3, with TRBD2 matching over 8 bases. This CDR3 comprises 15 residues. The trim removed 0 bases at V and 5 bases at J, leaving 5 bases unmatched. The germline V gene has CDR1 SGDLS and CDR2 YYNGEE. CDR3 coding DNA: TGTGCCAGCAGCGTAGCGGGGGGGCCCGGAGATACGCAGTATTTT. Amino acid sequence: CASSVAGGPGDTQYF.

The J gene is TRBJ2-7, the V gene TRBV7-2, with 7 bases lining up with TRBD1. The CDR3 extends over 15 amino acids. Per the germline V gene, CDR1 is SGHTA and CDR2 is FQGNSA. The V gene end was trimmed by 5 bases and the J gene end by 2 bases; junction bases not matched to a gene: 9. CDR3 sequence: CASSPRTGDPYEQYF. CDR3 in DNA: TGTGCCAGCAGCCCCCGGACAGGTGATCCCTACGAGCAGTACTTC.

V gene TRBV7-7 combines with J gene TRBJ2-5; no clear D gene. Trimming took 1 base from V and 0 from J, leaving 3 bases between them. Per the germline V gene, CDR1 is SSHAT and CDR2 is FNYEAQ (reference sequence). The CDR3 totals 13 residues. The CDR3 reads CASSLGNQETQYF. CDR3 coding DNA: TGTGCCAGCAGCTTAGGTAACCAAGAGACCCAGTACTTC.

This clone was recorded only once. V is TRBV5-1 and J is TRBJ2-2, with 8 bases fitting TRBD1. Germline CDR1 is SGHRS and CDR2 is YFSETQ. The CDR3 is 16 amino acids. J gave up 7 bases and V 2 bases, and 10 bases lay outside the gene matches. The CDR3 nucleotides read TGCGCCAGCAGCTTCGGGGGACAGGTTGTTATCGGGGAGCTGTTTTTT. Translated, it gives CASSFGGQVVIGELFF.

The chain couples TRBV28 to TRBJ1-6; 7 bases are a match to TRBD1. CDR1 and CDR2 from the germline V gene are MDHEN and SYDVKM. V shed 3 bases and J 0 bases; nucleotides not matched to a gene: 8. This CDR3 has 18 amino acids. CDR3 residues: CASSLSPDRSSYNSPLHF. CDR3 sequence (DNA): TGTGCCAGCAGTTTGAGCCCGGACAGGAGCTCCTATAATTCACCCCTCCACTTT.

The rearrangement joins TRBV5-1 to TRBJ2-3; no definite D call. The CDR3 length is 16 residues. Germline assignment: CDR1 SGHRS and CDR2 YFSETQ. V was clipped by 0 bases and J by 2 bases, with 13 bases between them. CDR3 region: CASSLDTATVTDTQYF. CDR3 nucleotide sequence: TGCGCCAGCAGCTTGGATACAGCCACCGTCACAGATACGCAGTATTTT.

The chain employs TRBV6-5 and TRBJ1-5; D perhaps matches TRBD1 (5 bases). Germline V lookup: CDR1 MNHEY, CDR2 SVGAGI. The CDR3 is 14 residues long. Trimming stripped 0 bases from V and 7 bases from J, with 10 bases between. The CDR3 spells CASSYSGGGQPQHF. CDR3 nucleotides: TGTGCCAGCAGTTACTCTGGGGGGGGGCAGCCCCAGCATTTT.

The chain links TRBV6-5 to TRBJ2-7, with 8 nucleotides matching TRBD1. Germline trimming cut 6 bases from V and 1 base from J; bases unmatched to any gene: 2. CDR1 is MNHEY, CDR2 SVGAGI, per germline. The CDR3 has 13 amino acids. Here the CDR3 reads CASRTGASYEQYF. The CDR3 nucleotides are TGTGCCAGCAGGACAGGGGCGTCCTACGAGCAGTACTTC.

The chain carries TRBV9 and TRBJ1-5; 7 positions agree with TRBD1. The CDR3 runs to 16 residues. Germline V gives CDR1 SGDLS, CDR2 YYNGEE. V was clipped by 0 bases and J by 0 bases; unmatched bases: 3. The CDR3: CASSVGQGGSNQPQHF. The CDR3 region has the DNA TGTGCCAGCAGCGTAGGCCAGGGGGGTAGCAATCAGCCCCAGCATTTT.

The chain employs TRBV5-1 and TRBJ1-5; TRBD1 agrees at 7 bases. There are 14 residues in the CDR3. CDR1 and CDR2 from the germline V gene are SGHRS and YFSETQ. V shed 2 bases and J 5 bases; nucleotides not matched to a gene: 4. CDR3 sequence: CASSFGTEDQPQHF. CDR3 sequence (DNA): TGCGCCAGCAGCTTCGGGACAGAAGATCAGCCCCAGCATTTT. Filled out from reference TRBV5-1 and TRBJ1-5, the complete variable domain reads KAGVTQTPRYLIKTRGQQVTLSCSPISGHRSVSWYQQTPGQGLQFLFEYFSETQRNKGNFPGRFSGRQFSNSRSEMNVSTLELGDSALYLCASSFGTEDQPQHFGDGTRLSIL.

J is TRBJ1-2 and V is TRBV2; D gene unclear. The V end was cut by 7 bases, the J end by 4 bases, with 16 bases between. The germline V gene has CDR1 SNHLY and CDR2 FYNNEI. CDR3 length: 14 amino acids. The CDR3 DNA is TGTGCCAGCACCCCGCCAGGTACCTCCTATGGCTACACCTTC. It is translated as CASTPPGTSYGYTF.

The chain uses TRBV5-1 and TRBJ1-3, with D possibly TRBD1 on 5 matching bases. V lost 0 bases and J lost 2, with 12 bases in between. CDR3 length: 16 residues. The germline V gene encodes CDR1 SGHRS and CDR2 YFSETQ. The CDR3 coding sequence is TGCGCCAGCAGCTTGGCCGGGCAGGGAACTGGAAACACCATATATTTT. It codes for CASSLAGQGTGNTIYF.

This chain links TRBV5-1 with TRBJ2-2; D unresolved. This CDR3 has 15 residues. Germline-derived CDR1 and CDR2 are SGHRS and YFSETQ. Between the trimmed V and J ends, which lost 2 bases and 0 bases, there was a span of 8 bases. CDR3 sequence: CASSLGSPNTGELFF. The CDR3 bases are TGCGCCAGCAGCTTAGGTAGCCCGAACACCGGGGAGCTGTTTTTT.

In this sample, this clone turned up once. V is TRBV9 and J is TRBJ2-5, with D hard to call. Germline V gene sequence: CDR1 SGDLS, CDR2 YYNGEE. The CDR3 contains 13 residues. V was pared by 2 bases and J by 5 bases, with 10 bases between. The CDR3 spells CASSVAAAETQYF. DNA for the CDR3: TGTGCCAGCAGCGTCGCCGCAGCGGAGACCCAGTACTTC.

This chain uses TRBV9 with TRBJ2-3; D not resolved. The CDR3 sequence is 20 residues long. V shed 0 bases and J shed 4 bases, with 27 bases lying between them. Germline V gene data show CDR1 as SGDLS and CDR2 as YYNGEE. For the CDR3, the DNA is TGTGCCAGCAGCGTAGTTATAGGTGCCGCGCCAGGCCACCCGCCAGATACGCAGTATTTT. Its protein is CASSVVIGAAPGHPPDTQYF. The full variable domain, completed using reference TRBV9 and TRBJ2-3, is DSGVTQTPKHLITATGQRVTLRCSPRSGDLSVYWYQQSLDQGLQFLIQYYNGEERAKGNILERFSAQQFPDLHSELNLSSLELGDSALYFCASSVVIGAAPGHPPDTQYFGPGTRLTVL.

The chain couples TRBV19 to TRBJ1-1, with 7 bases that match TRBD1. Germline V gives CDR1 LNHDA, CDR2 SQIVND (reference sequence). The length of the CDR3 is 16 residues. V was clipped by 6 bases and J by 2 bases; unmatched bases: 12. The CDR3 region is CASRVGAHRGNTEAFF. CDR3 DNA sequence: TGTGCCAGTAGAGTCGGCGCCCACAGGGGTAACACTGAAGCTTTCTTT. The full variable domain, with the rest looked up from reference TRBV19 and TRBJ1-1, is DGGITQSPKYLFRKEGQNVTLSCEQNLNHDAMYWYRQDPGQGLRLIYYSQIVNDFQKGDIAEGYSVSREKKESFPLTVTSAQKNPTAFYLCASRVGAHRGNTEAFFGQGTRLTVV.

This clone was seen just once. This chain joins TRBV6-5 and TRBJ1-6, with TRBD1 identical over 7 bases. The CDR3 contains 14 residues. CDR1 and CDR2 from the germline V gene are MNHEY and SVGAGI. J lost 10 bases, V lost 4 bases, and 7 bases had no gene match. The CDR3 region has the DNA TGTGCCAGCAGTTGGATACAGGGGCAATCACCCCTCCACTTT. Protein: CASSWIQGQSPLHF.